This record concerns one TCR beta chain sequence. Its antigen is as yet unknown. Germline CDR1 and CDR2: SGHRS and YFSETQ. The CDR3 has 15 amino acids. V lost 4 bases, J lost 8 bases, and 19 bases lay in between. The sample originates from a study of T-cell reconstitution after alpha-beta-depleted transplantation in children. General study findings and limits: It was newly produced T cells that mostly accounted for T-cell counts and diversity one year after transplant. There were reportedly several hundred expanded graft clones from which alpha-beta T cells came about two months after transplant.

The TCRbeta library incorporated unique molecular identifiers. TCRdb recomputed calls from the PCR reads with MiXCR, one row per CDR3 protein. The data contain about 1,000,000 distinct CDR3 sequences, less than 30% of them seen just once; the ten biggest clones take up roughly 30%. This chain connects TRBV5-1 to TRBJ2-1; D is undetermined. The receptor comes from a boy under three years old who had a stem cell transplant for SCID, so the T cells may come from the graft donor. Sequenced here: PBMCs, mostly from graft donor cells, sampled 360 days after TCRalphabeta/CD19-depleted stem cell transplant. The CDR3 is CASSRDRALRDEQFF. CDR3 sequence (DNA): TGCGCCAGCAGCCGCGATCGGGCCCTCAGAGATGAGCAGTTCTTC. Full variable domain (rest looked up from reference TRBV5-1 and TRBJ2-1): KAGVTQTPRYLIKTRGQQVTLSCSPISGHRSVSWYQQTPGQGLQFLFEYFSETQRNKGNFPGRFSGRQFSNSRSEMNVSTLELGDSALYLCASSRDRALRDEQFFGPGTRLTVL.